This T cell receptor beta chain is from a study of cytomegalovirus exposure and HLA in healthy donors (dated by TCRdb to about 2017). Background for the entire study: According to a later analysis, the 110 or so validation repertoires were produced on the same platform as the approximately 600 repertoires of the first cohort. The aim of the study was to test whether cataloging public T cell receptors could identify signatures of past pathogen exposure. Besides the first cohort of about 730 subjects, a separate validation cohort made up of 120 different subjects was used. To predict cytomegalovirus infection status, the study brought together high-throughput TCR immunosequencing, statistical association of individual TCRs with disease status, and machine learning.

The donors were included in the validation cohort of 120 subjects, a group kept apart from the approximately 700-subject first cohort. Including the terminal cysteine and phenylalanine, the CDR3 comprises 17 residues. The read is trimmed to its CDR3 DNA, 51 bases read in frame from base 1. In the case of this clone: What this receptor recognizes is not known. No much larger clone exists at a distance of one base, and base qualities are not known.

Broader findings and caveats from the paper: Of the cluster scores, approximately 95% were above 0 in a later analysis, which found that TCRs clustered in the first cohort also tended to co-occur in the approximately 110 validation repertoires. It was suggested by the authors that the approach could potentially be generalized to other disease states and immunological phenotypes. A later analysis lacked HLA typing for the validation cohort, so it scored co-occurrence in that cohort across all 110 or so repertoires. Across donors, most TCR sequences were observed very rarely, whereas some public TCRs were present in many individuals. A total of 164 TCR beta chains were listed by the study as associated with cytomegalovirus. A few of the identified cytomegalovirus-associated TCR beta chains were confirmed in vitro to be specific for cytomegalovirus antigens. The classifier was reported to diagnose cytomegalovirus status with high specificity and sensitivity in both the original cohort and the validation cohort.

The receptor library was made with the immunoSEQ multiplex PCR assay. For the original study's pipeline: To diagnose cytomegalovirus status from the catalog of TCR beta chain sequences, a statistical classification framework was built. TCRdb provides this immuneACCESS table in a form limited to in-frame rearrangements. Some clones are lacking; in checked studies, under half of them reflect an unresolved V gene, and why the rest are absent is not known. D and trimming come from the DNA, and the V and J calls and clone size come from that table. This sample gives roughly 130,000 clones in total; 88% of them show up just once. Approximately 1.5% of the sample lies in the top ten.

The chain couples TRBV21-1 to TRBJ2-5; the tabulated D call, TRBD2, remains unverified against the DNA. TRBV21-1 is a listed pseudogene. Sequencing was done on a sample of PBMCs. The origin of this receptor is a man aged 30-40 years in good health and CMV-seronegative. The sequence in DNA is TGTGCCAGCAGCAACCGTGAGGGACTAGCGGGAGGGGAGACCCAGTACTTC. Translated, it gives CASSNREGLAGGETQYF.